Listed below are T cell receptor beta chains from one sample, sequenced in a study of blood T cell repertoires in COVID-19. The repertoire was sequenced with immunoSEQ multiplex PCR; TCRdb's copy has only in-frame clones and lacks some. The data contain around 77,000 clones, about four fifths of them singletons. Material: peripheral blood. These receptors came from a human donor in a cohort sampled during active COVID-19. Both conserved end residues are part of each CDR3. Each record gives: clone size, D gene, J gene, V gene, CDR3 DNA, CDR3 protein. The D gene is left open where the match is weak. Only part of the rows carry a size: once, few, many, or a class if the clone is expanded.

- | - | TRBJ1-4 | TRBV12-3/TRBV12-4 | TGTGCCAGCAGTCGACAGATTAATGAAAAACTGTTTTTT | CASSRQINEKLFF
few | - | TRBJ1-2 | TRBV9 | TGTGCCAGCAGCGCCCGAGCCGCCAACTATGGCTACACCTTC | CASSARAANYGYTF
- | - | TRBJ2-6 | TRBV9 | TGTGCCAGCAGCGTCGTCTCTATCTCTGGGGCCAACGTCCTGACTTTC | CASSVVSISGANVLTF
- | - | TRBJ2-3 | TRBV27 | TGTGCCAGCAGTATCGGCACAGCCACAGATACGCAGTATTTT | CASSIGTATDTQYF
few | - | TRBJ1-3 | TRBV2 | TGTGCCAGCAGCCCCGAAAGCCGCTCTGGAAACACCATATATTTT | CASSPESRSGNTIYF
- | TRBD1 | TRBJ1-2 | TRBV5-4 | TGTGCCAGCAGCCTCGGACAGGACCAAAGGGGCTACACCTTC | CASSLGQDQRGYTF
- | TRBD1 | TRBJ1-2 | TRBV5-4 | TGTGCCAGCAGCTTGGAGGTCAGGGGGTTGGAGGGCTACACCTTC | CASSLEVRGLEGYTF
few | - | TRBJ1-5 | TRBV6-2/TRBV6-3 | TGTGCCAGCAGTGAGTACCTTAGCAATCAGCCCCAGCATTTT | CASSEYLSNQPQHF
- | TRBD1 | TRBJ1-3 | TRBV18 | TGTGCCAGCTCACCAGCCCGTGGACAGGGTCCCCATCGCTCTGGAAACACCATATATTTT | CASSPARGQGPHRSGNTIYF
- | TRBD2 | TRBJ2-1 | TRBV5-1 | TGCGCCAGCAGCCTTAGCGGGGGGGCAATTCATGAGCAGTTCTTC | CASSLSGGAIHEQFF
- | - | TRBJ2-5 | TRBV27 | TGTGCCAGCAGTTTATTTGGAGGATGGGACCAGTACTTC | CASSLFGGWDQYF
- | TRBD1 | TRBJ1-2 | TRBV6-6 | TGTGCCAGCAGTACCACCTATGGGGGACAGTATTATGGCTACACCTTC | CASSTTYGGQYYGYTF
- | TRBD1 | TRBJ2-1 | TRBV18 | TGTGCCAGCTCAACATCACAGGGGAATGAGCAGTTCTTC | CASSTSQGNEQFF
- | - | TRBJ1-4 | TRBV15 | TGTGCCACCAGCAGGGAGGGGTCGGGTGGTGAAAAACTGTTTTTT | CATSREGSGGEKLFF
- | TRBD1 | TRBJ1-5 | TRBV6-2/TRBV6-3 | TGTGCCAGCAGTCCGGGACAGGTTTTTAGTCAGCCCCAGCATTTT | CASSPGQVFSQPQHF
- | - | TRBJ2-7 | TRBV19 | TGTGCCAGTAGTTTTAGCGGAACCTACGAGCAGTACTTC | CASSFSGTYEQYF
- | TRBD2 | TRBJ2-1 | TRBV5-6 | TGTGCCAGCAGCTCAGGACTAGCGGGGGGTCTTTACAATGAGCAGTTCTTC | CASSSGLAGGLYNEQFF
- | TRBD1 | TRBJ2-2 | TRBV5-1 | TGCGCCAGCAGCTTACAGGGGACCGGGGAGCTGTTTTTT | CASSLQGTGELFF
- | TRBD1 | TRBJ2-7 | TRBV6-5 | TGTGCCAGCAGTCGGACAGGGGGGGAGTGGGAGCAGTACTTC | CASSRTGGEWEQYF
- | TRBD1 | TRBJ2-7 | TRBV5-1 | TGCGCCAGCAGGCCGGGACAGGGATACGAGCAGTACTTC | CASRPGQGYEQYF